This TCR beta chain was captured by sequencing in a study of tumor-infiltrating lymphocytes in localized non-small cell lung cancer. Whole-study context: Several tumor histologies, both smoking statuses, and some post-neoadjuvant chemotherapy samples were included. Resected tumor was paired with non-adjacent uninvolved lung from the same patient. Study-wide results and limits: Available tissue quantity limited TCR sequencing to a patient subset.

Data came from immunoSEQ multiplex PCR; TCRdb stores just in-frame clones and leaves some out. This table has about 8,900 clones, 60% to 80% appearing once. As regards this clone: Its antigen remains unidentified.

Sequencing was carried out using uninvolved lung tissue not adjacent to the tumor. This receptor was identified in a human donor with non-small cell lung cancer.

CDR3: CASSLGGLWGRNTEAFF. CDR3 sequence (DNA): TGTGCCAGCAGCTTAGGGGGTTTGTGGGGTAGGAACACTGAAGCTTTCTTT. V and J are TRBV7-8 and TRBJ1-1; no clear D gene. The CDR3 length is 17 residues. V shed 1 base and J shed 1 base, with 16 bases lying between them. Germline CDR1 reads SGHVS; CDR2 reads FQNEAQ.